Below, 11 T cell receptor beta chains from the same sample are listed, as sequenced in a study of blood T cell repertoires in COVID-19. Profiling relied on immunoSEQ multiplex PCR, and the TCRdb table lists in-frame clones only, not all of them. The profile covers over 95,000 clones, with 75% to 90% appearing a single time and 4.6% taken by the ten largest. Input material: peripheral blood. The receptors originated from a woman in her forties or fifties with acute or convalescent COVID-19.

The chain is built from TRBV24-1 and TRBJ1-2; 7 nucleotides match TRBD1. In germline, CDR1 is KGHDR, CDR2 SFDVKD. CDR3 length: 17 residues. J gave up 4 bases and V 5 bases, and 15 bases lay outside the gene matches. CDR3 DNA sequence: TGTGCCACCAGTGGCTTGACCGGGACAGACACAGGCTATGGCTACACCTTC. Its protein is CATSGLTGTDTGYGYTF.

The gene calls are TRBV11-2 and TRBJ2-5; D may be TRBD1 (7 bases). The CDR3 is 18 amino acids. Trimming shortened V by 4 bases and J by 7 bases, and 28 bases separated the two germline ends. Germline V lookup: CDR1 SGHAT, CDR2 FQNNGV. DNA of the CDR3: TGTGCCAGCAGCTCATTGGAGGGGGCAGGCCTCAAAGCCAGGACCCAGTACTTC. It is translated as CASSSLEGAGLKARTQYF.

The V call is TRBV6-5, the J call TRBJ2-3, with 8 bases lining up with TRBD1. The CDR3 contains 15 residues. Germline V gene data show CDR1 as MNHEY and CDR2 as SVGAGI. Unmatched junction bases numbered 4, after V lost 1 base and J lost 4 bases. This CDR3 is CASSYFRTGPDTQYF. CDR3 bases: TGTGCCAGCAGTTACTTCAGGACAGGGCCAGATACGCAGTATTTT.

The J gene is TRBJ1-3, the V gene TRBV3-1 (or the pseudogene TRBV3-2), with TRBD1 matching 8 bases. The junction had 7 bases not matched to a gene; V was cut back by 11 bases and J by 4 bases. The CDR3 is 13 amino acids. Per the germline V gene, CDR1 is LGHDT and CDR2 is YNNKEL (reference sequence). Written as DNA, the CDR3 is TGTGCCGCAGAGACAGGGGACGGAAACACCATATATTTT. Translation: CAAETGDGNTIYF.

This clone is a singleton in its sample. The chain is built from TRBV18 and TRBJ2-1, with D unresolved. Per germline, CDR1 KGHSH and CDR2 LQKENI. The CDR3 spans 15 residues. V was shortened by 2 bases and J by 4 bases, with 12 bases between the two germline ends. CDR3 loop: CASSPNPPLYNEQFF. In DNA, the CDR3 is TGTGCCAGCTCACCAAACCCGCCCCTATACAATGAGCAGTTCTTC.

The chain is built from TRBV4-1 and TRBJ2-5, with TRBD2 matching 9 bases. The J segment lost 3 bases and the V segment lost 0 bases, leaving 2 bases of the junction unmatched. The CDR3 extends over 15 amino acids. Germline CDR1 and CDR2: MGHRA and YSYEKL. DNA of the CDR3: TGCGCCAGCAGCCAAGAGACTAGCGGTAAAGAGACCCAGTACTTC. Its protein is CASSQETSGKETQYF.

The genes are TRBV9 and TRBJ1-1; D unresolved. The V gene lost 2 bases and the J gene lost 1 base, with 9 bases spanning the gap. There are 14 residues in the CDR3. In germline, CDR1 is SGDLS, CDR2 YYNGEE. The CDR3 here is CASSVTHQNTEAFF. CDR3 DNA sequence: TGTGCCAGCAGCGTTACACATCAGAACACTGAAGCTTTCTTT.

V and J are TRBV5-4 and TRBJ1-2; weak D call: TRBD1 (5 bases). CDR1 SGHNT and CDR2 YYREEE come from the germline V gene (reference sequence). The V and J ends lost 0 bases and 5 bases respectively, with 17 bases between them. The CDR3 runs to 16 residues. DNA for the CDR3: TGTGCCAGCAGCTTGGCCGGTGTCGACAGCCTTTATGGCTACACCTTC. It yields the protein CASSLAGVDSLYGYTF.

With respect to this clone: The junction departs from the called germline gene at one end, perhaps through a read error. V is TRBV30 and J is TRBJ2-1, with D perhaps TRBD1 (5 bases). The CDR3 runs 13 residues. CDR1 is GTSNPN, CDR2 SVGIG, per germline (reference sequence). CDR3 nucleotides: TGTGCCCGGAGTGGTGACAGTTACAATGAGCAGTTCTTC. Protein: CARSGDSYNEQFF.

The chain employs TRBV7-8 and TRBJ2-5, with D maybe TRBD2 (5 bases). Trimming took off 1 base at V and 1 base at J, with 10 bases between the two ends. This CDR3 is 15 amino acids long. The V gene's germline CDR1 is SGHVS and CDR2 FQNEAQ. DNA of the CDR3: TGTGCCAGCAGCTTAGGTAACGGGGTCCAAGAGACCCAGTACTTC. As protein: CASSLGNGVQETQYF. The full variable domain, its missing parts supplied by reference TRBV7-8 and TRBJ2-5, is GAGVSQSPRYKVAKRGQDVALRCDPISGHVSLFWYQQALGQGPEFLTYFQNEAQLDKSGLPSDRFFAERPEGSVSTLKIQRTQQEDSAVYLCASSLGNGVQETQYFGPGTRLLVL.

V usage is TRBV4-3 and J usage is TRBJ2-3; D gene uncertain. The CDR3 length is 15 residues. The germline CDR1 and CDR2 sequences are LGHNA and YSLEER. Trimming took 4 bases from V and 4 from J, leaving 15 bases between them. CDR3 sequence reads: CASSPTSTRADTQYF. The CDR3 DNA is TGCGCCAGCAGCCCTACTTCGACTCGGGCAGATACGCAGTATTTT.